These 4 T cell receptor beta chains were all obtained from the same sample, sequenced in a study of blood T cell repertoires in COVID-19. TCRdb's table, derived via immunoSEQ multiplex PCR, lists solely in-frame clones and lacks some. Of about 210,000 clones in the sample, less than 85% were seen once. The sequenced material came from PBMCs or T cells enriched from blood (not recorded which). All receptors come from a man aged 35-49 years who had recovered from COVID-19.

The V call is TRBV28, the J call TRBJ2-3; D gene ambiguous. Trimming took off 2 bases at V and 0 bases at J, with 9 bases between the two ends. CDR3 size: 15 residues. Germline CDR1 is MDHEN and CDR2 is SYDVKM. The CDR3 nucleotides are TGTGCCAGCAGTTTACCTCTAGGAAGCACAGATACGCAGTATTTT. It encodes CASSLPLGSTDTQYF.

V and J are TRBV25-1 and TRBJ2-7, with D uncertain. Germline assignment: CDR1 MGHDK and CDR2 SYGVNS. Trimming took 3 bases from V and 2 from J, leaving 8 bases between them. This CDR3 comprises 13 residues. CDR3 in DNA: TGTGCCAGCAGTGACTCTGGGCCCTACGAGCAGTACTTC. This codes for CASSDSGPYEQYF.

This chain connects TRBV12-3 or TRBV12-4 to TRBJ1-2; no clear D. This CDR3 is built from 13 residues. Trimming took 5 bases from V and 0 from J, leaving 7 bases between them. The CDR3 region has the DNA TGTGCCAGCAGTCGACTAGCTAACTATGGCTACACCTTC. This sequence encodes CASSRLANYGYTF.

The V gene is TRBV3-1 (or the pseudogene TRBV3-2), the J gene TRBJ2-7; TRBD2 aligns across 8 bases. CDR1 and CDR2 from the germline V gene are LGHDT and YNNKEL (reference sequence). V lost 5 bases to trimming and J lost 1 base; unmatched junction nucleotides: 4. The CDR3 contains 14 residues. DNA of the CDR3: TGTGCCAGCAGCGTCGAGCGGGAGTCCTACGAGCAGTACTTC. As protein: CASSVERESYEQYF.